The clone carrying this T cell receptor (beta chain) was picked up many times. Its target is not known. The CDR3 is cut off 3 residues early in the read; its end comes from the germline J gene. These data come from a study of T cell clonality in common variable immunodeficiency. Study-level results: Common variable immunodeficiency TCR beta sequences reportedly had fewer deletions and N-nucleotide insertions.

Caucasian heritage predominated among both patients and controls. Per the germline V gene, CDR1 is SGHVS and CDR2 is FQNEAQ. V lost 5 bases to trimming and J lost 7 bases, with 24 bases between them. The CDR3 covers 17 residues. Here immunoSEQ multiplex PCR was the method, and the copy in TCRdb shows in-frame clones only, minus some. This sample comprises about 55,000 clones, none seen once only. The TCR sequence derives from a person aged 18 to 70 in good health. The chain has TRBV7-8 and TRBJ1-5; possibly TRBD1 for D (5 bases). Sequenced material: peripheral blood mononuclear cells. CDR3 loop: CASSRDNRPAGGQPQHF. The CDR3 DNA, read in part, is TGTGCCAGCAGCCGCGACAATCGTCCCGCCGGGGGACAGCCC.